These 29 T cell receptor beta chains share one sample of origin, sequenced in a study of control samples from healthy donors and cancer patients. Clones were sequenced by immunoSEQ multiplex PCR, and TCRdb holds only the in-frame ones, with some missing. The data contain 100,000 to 150,000 clones, 75% to 95% of them singletons. The specimen was blood. These receptors were obtained from a man between 18 and 35 years old in good health.

V gene TRBV19 combines with J gene TRBJ2-1; 8 nucleotides align to TRBD2. The V segment lost 10 bases and the J segment 6 bases; nucleotides outside the gene matches: 8. This CDR3 is 13 amino acids long. Germline CDR1 and CDR2: LNHDA and SQIVND (reference sequence). CDR3 sequence (DNA): TGTGCCACCAAATCTCTAGCGGGCAATGAGCAGTTCTTC. Encoded protein: CATKSLAGNEQFF.

This sequence joins TRBV11-2 and TRBJ2-3; TRBD1 matches 9 bases. The CDR3 loop spans 16 amino acids. Germline values: CDR1 SGHAT, CDR2 FQNNGV. After removal of 5 bases from V and 3 bases from J, the junction contained 9 bases not matched to a gene. CDR3 nucleotides: TGTGCCAGCAGCCGCAGGGGACAGGGTACGACAGATACGCAGTATTTT. Translating it yields CASSRRGQGTTDTQYF.

V usage is TRBV4-2 and J usage is TRBJ2-3; D is perhaps TRBD2 (7 bases). Germline V gene lookup returns CDR1 LGHNA and CDR2 YNFKEQ. The CDR3 loop spans 15 amino acids. V was cut by 1 base and J by 4 bases, with 12 bases left in between. The CDR3 protein is CASSQAGGGPDTQYF. In DNA, the CDR3 is TGTGCCAGCAGCCAAGCTGGCGGGGGCCCAGATACGCAGTATTTT.

The J gene is TRBJ2-4, the V gene TRBV7-8; D is unclear. The CDR3 totals 14 residues. V dropped 5 bases and J dropped 8 bases, with 16 bases sitting between them. Germline values: CDR1 SGHVS, CDR2 FQNEAQ. The CDR3 nucleotides are TGTGCCAGCAGCCCCCGAAGTCCGAGGCACATTCAGTACTTC. As protein: CASSPRSPRHIQYF.

The V and J genes are TRBV14 and TRBJ2-5, with 8 positions matching TRBD2. The CDR3 totals 14 residues. V shed 7 bases and J 5 bases; nucleotides not matched to a gene: 9. Germline V gene data show CDR1 as SGHDN and CDR2 as FVKESK. In DNA form, the CDR3 reads TGTGCCAGCAACCAGCGGGGGTCCCTGGAGACCCAGTACTTC. Amino acids: CASNQRGSLETQYF.

This chain connects TRBV27 to TRBJ2-7, with 11 bases that match TRBD1. This CDR3 region has 15 residues. Germline-derived CDR1 and CDR2 are MNHEY and SMNVEV (reference sequence). The V segment lost 5 bases and the J segment 0 bases; nucleotides outside the gene matches: 3. This chain's CDR3 is CASSEGTGGSYEQYF. DNA of the CDR3: TGTGCCAGCAGTGAAGGGACAGGGGGCTCCTACGAGCAGTACTTC.

This chain's CDR3 is CASSQPLPRGANTEAFF. Written as DNA, the CDR3 is TGCGCCAGCAGCCAACCCCTTCCCCGGGGAGCGAACACTGAAGCTTTCTTT. V gene TRBV4-1 combines with J gene TRBJ1-1, with no clear D. CDR3 length: 17 residues. Per germline, CDR1 MGHRA and CDR2 YSYEKL. The V and J ends lost 2 bases and 1 base respectively, with 17 bases between them.

J is TRBJ2-7 and V is TRBV13; 7 bases are a match to TRBD1. The V and J ends lost 5 bases and 6 bases, in that order; junction bases with no gene match: 7. CDR3 length: 13 residues. Per germline, CDR1 PRHDT and CDR2 FYEKMQ (reference sequence). The CDR3 DNA sequence: TGTGCCAGCAGCGGAACAGGGGTCCGCGAGCAGTACGTC. It is translated as CASSGTGVREQYV.

This chain links TRBV9 with TRBJ1-2; D is perhaps TRBD1 (5 bases). Germline values: CDR1 SGDLS, CDR2 YYNGEE. Trimming cost V 3 bases and J 2 bases, with 11 bases left between them. This CDR3 is built from 14 residues. The DNA for the CDR3 is TGTGCCAGCAGCGGGTTGGGGCTCAACTATGGCTACACCTTC. It encodes CASSGLGLNYGYTF.

The chain joins TRBV29-1 to TRBJ2-1; D remains unclear. The CDR3 is made up of 13 amino acids. V lost 3 bases, J lost 2 bases, and 8 bases lay in between. Germline-derived CDR1 and CDR2 are SQVTM and ANQGSEA. DNA of the CDR3: TGCAGCGTTGATAGTCAGACCTACAATGAGCAGTTCTTC. Amino acid sequence: CSVDSQTYNEQFF.

The chain uses TRBV29-1 and TRBJ2-3; D is perhaps TRBD1 or TRBD2 (5 bases each). Germline V gene sequence: CDR1 SQVTM, CDR2 ANQGSEA. This CDR3 contains 17 residues. The ends were cut back, 1 base at V and 2 bases at J, with 19 bases in the middle. CDR3: CSVEGDPGARNTDTQYF. The CDR3 region has the DNA TGCAGCGTTGAAGGGGACCCAGGCGCCCGAAACACAGATACGCAGTATTTT.

This chain joins TRBV28 and TRBJ1-1, with no clear D. V was pared by 2 bases and J by 1 base, with 2 bases between. From germline, CDR1 is MDHEN and CDR2 SYDVKM. The CDR3 consists of 12 residues. The CDR3 sequence is CASSLENTEAFF. The CDR3 DNA reads TGTGCCAGCAGTTTAGAGAACACTGAAGCTTTCTTT.

The chain couples TRBV20-1 to TRBJ2-1, with 8 bases identical to TRBD2. The CDR3 loop spans 14 amino acids. The ends lost 3 bases at V and 8 bases at J; junction bases unmatched: 9. In germline, CDR1 is DFQATT, CDR2 SNEGSKA (reference sequence). The CDR3 coding sequence is TGCAGTGCTAGTATTAGCGGGGCTTTGGATGAGCAGTTCTTC. Amino acid sequence: CSASISGALDEQFF.

The chain couples TRBV2 to TRBJ1-1; D is uncertain. The germline CDR1 and CDR2 sequences are SNHLY and FYNNEI. The V and J ends lost 7 bases and 6 bases respectively, with 12 bases between them. The CDR3 loop spans 12 amino acids. The CDR3 region is CASTAIGPEAFF. CDR3 DNA: TGTGCCAGCACAGCAATAGGGCCTGAAGCTTTCTTT.

This clone occurred a few times. This CDR3 is also generated by other DNA sequences in the sample. This chain uses TRBV6-4 with TRBJ2-3; D possibly matches TRBD1 or TRBD2 (6 bases each). Deletions cut 6 bases from V and 1 base from J, with 11 bases between. From germline, CDR1 is MRHNA and CDR2 SNTAGT. This CDR3 contains 14 residues. The CDR3, as DNA: TGTGCCAGCAGCGAAAGGGGGGGCACAGATACGCAGTATTTT. Its translation: CASSERGGTDTQYF.

The chain links TRBV14 to TRBJ1-4; 7 bases are shared with TRBD1. This CDR3 comprises 14 residues. Looked up from germline, CDR1 is SGHDN and CDR2 is FVKESK. The trim removed 4 bases at V and 4 bases at J, leaving 3 bases unmatched. In DNA, the CDR3 is TGTGCCAGCAGCCTGGGACAGATTAATGAAAAACTGTTTTTT. Its translation is CASSLGQINEKLFF.

V is TRBV18 and J is TRBJ2-5; tentative D call: TRBD2 (5 bases). In germline, CDR1 is KGHSH, CDR2 LQKENI. V shed 2 bases and J shed 7 bases, with 14 bases lying between them. The CDR3 totals 14 residues. In DNA form, the CDR3 reads TGTGCCAGCTCACCATCGGACGGGGTTGGGACCCAGTACTTC. Encoded protein: CASSPSDGVGTQYF.

The V gene is TRBV30, the J gene TRBJ1-1, with TRBD1 as a possible D gene (5 bases). The germline V and J ends were trimmed by 1 base and 7 bases, with 10 bases remaining between them. CDR3 length equals 12 residues. CDR1 and CDR2 from the germline V gene are GTSNPN and SVGIG (reference sequence). In nucleotides, the CDR3 is TGTGCCTGGAGTGGGCAGGGTGTTGAAGCTTTCTTT. Its protein is CAWSGQGVEAFF. Full variable domain (remainder filled in from reference TRBV30 and TRBJ1-1): SQTIHQWPATLVQPVGSPLSLECTVEGTSNPNLYWYRQAAGRGLQLLFYSVGIGQISSEVPQNLSASRPQDRQFILSSKKLLLSDSGFYLCAWSGQGVEAFFGQGTRLTVV.

CDR3 in DNA: TGTGCCAGCAGCCAAGACAAACGGGTAATCACAGATACGCAGTATTTT. It encodes CASSQDKRVITDTQYF. This sequence joins TRBV14 and TRBJ2-3, with D unresolved. CDR3 size: 16 residues. From germline, CDR1 is SGHDN and CDR2 FVKESK. V dropped 0 bases and J dropped 2 bases, with 12 bases sitting between them. Complete variable domain (other parts from reference TRBV14 and TRBJ2-3): EAGVTQFPSHSVIEKGQTVTLRCDPISGHDNLYWYRRVMGKEIKFLLHFVKESKQDESGMPNNRFLAERTGGTYSTLKVQPAELEDSGVYFCASSQDKRVITDTQYFGPGTRLTVL.

The V and J genes are TRBV5-6 and TRBJ1-2, with TRBD1 identical over 7 bases. There are 13 residues in the CDR3. Germline V gene data show CDR1 as SGHDT and CDR2 as YYEEEE. V shed 4 bases, J shed 6 bases, and the junction held 6 bases outside the gene matches. CDR3 nucleotide sequence: TGTGCCAGCAGCCGGGACAGAGCGGATGGCTACACCTTC. It yields the protein CASSRDRADGYTF.

The chain recombines TRBV6-5 with TRBJ1-1, with a tentative D call TRBD1 (5 bases). The CDR3 spans 15 residues. V was clipped by 0 bases and J by 1 base, with 9 bases between them. The germline V gene encodes CDR1 MNHEY and CDR2 SVGAGI. CDR3 sequence (DNA): TGTGCCAGCAGTTACTCCCGGGGCTCGAACACTGAAGCTTTCTTT. This sequence encodes CASSYSRGSNTEAFF.

The V gene is TRBV5-6, the J gene TRBJ2-7, with D maybe TRBD1 (5 bases). Germline assignment: CDR1 SGHDT and CDR2 YYEEEE. The CDR3 runs to 13 residues. Trimming took 1 base from V and 1 from J, leaving 6 bases between them. The CDR3 DNA reads as TGTGCCAGCAGCTTGAGGGGTTCCTACGAGCAGTACTTC. It yields the protein CASSLRGSYEQYF.

V and J are TRBV19 and TRBJ2-1; TRBD2 might be the D (6 bases). This CDR3 contains 16 residues. Trimming left V 3 bases short and J 0 bases short, with 12 bases between. Germline CDR1 LNHDA, CDR2 SQIVND (reference sequence). The CDR3 region is CASSIGGTPSYNEQFF. The CDR3 DNA reads as TGTGCCAGTAGTATCGGCGGGACCCCCTCCTACAATGAGCAGTTCTTC.

The chain employs TRBV21-1 and TRBJ2-2; TRBD1 reflects the table's D call only, with no check against the DNA. TRBV21-1 is described as a pseudogene. CDR3 size: 12 residues. This chain's CDR3 is CARWADTGELFF. The DNA of the CDR3 is TGTGCCAGGTGGGCCGACACCGGGGAGCTGTTTTTT.

The V and J genes are TRBV3-1 (or the pseudogene TRBV3-2) and TRBJ2-5, with 14 bases fitting TRBD2. Germline V gene data show CDR1 as LGHDT and CDR2 as YNNKEL (reference sequence). This CDR3 comprises 16 residues. Trimming at V came to 5 bases and at J to 4 bases, leaving 6 bases not matched to a gene. The CDR3 nucleotides read TGTGCCAGCAGCGGGACTAGCGGGGGATATCTAGAGACCCAGTACTTC. This encodes CASSGTSGGYLETQYF.

This chain uses TRBV6-1 with TRBJ1-1, with D possibly TRBD1 on 5 matching bases. Germline V CDR1 and CDR2: MNHNS, SASEGT. This CDR3 region has 14 residues. V was cut by 2 bases and J by 4 bases, with 11 bases left in between. The CDR3 coding sequence is TGTGCCAGCAGTGAACCGGGAGGGGCCACTGAAGCTTTCTTT. Its translation is CASSEPGGATEAFF.

The chain recombines TRBV5-1 with TRBJ2-7, with 8 bases identical to TRBD2. CDR3 length: 17 amino acids. Germline V gene sequence: CDR1 SGHRS, CDR2 YFSETQ. Trimming took 4 bases from V and 3 from J; bases not matched to a gene: 15. This CDR3 reads CASSAPHGRVAHYEQYF. The CDR3, as DNA: TGCGCCAGCAGCGCCCCTCACGGGAGGGTTGCGCACTACGAGCAGTACTTC.

The rearrangement joins TRBV5-1 to TRBJ1-4, with 10 bases fitting TRBD1. Germline V lookup: CDR1 SGHRS, CDR2 YFSETQ. This CDR3 region has 17 residues. V lost 5 bases and J lost 7; bases outside the gene matches: 14. The CDR3 nucleotides are TGCGCCAGCAGTAAGACAGGGGGCCGGAATACGGGTGAAAAACTGTTTTTT. Its protein is CASSKTGGRNTGEKLFF.

The rearrangement uses TRBV6-5 and TRBJ1-5, with 9 positions matching TRBD1. Looked up from germline, CDR1 is MNHEY and CDR2 is SVGAGI. V shed 9 bases and J 6 bases; nucleotides not matched to a gene: 6. This CDR3 has 13 residues. CDR3 protein: CASGTGLGQPQHF. DNA of the CDR3: TGTGCCAGTGGGACAGGGCTGGGTCAGCCCCAGCATTTT.